The rows below give T cell receptor beta chains drawn from one sample of a study of neurological immune-mediated disorders. MiXCR, run by TCRdb on the 5' RACE reads, gives a single entry per CDR3 protein. The sample records 20,000 to 25,000 distinct CDR3 sequences, 5% to 7% being singletons. Sequencing used CD8+ T cells from blood. These receptors came from a man in his late teens or twenties in good health. CDR3s include the opening cysteine and the closing phenylalanine or tryptophan. A D gene is named only where the DNA matches it firmly. Only part of the rows carry a size: once, few, many, or a class if the clone is expanded.

clone size: many
V gene: TRBV6-4
D gene: NA
J gene: TRBJ2-3
CDR3 protein: CASSEGLGSTDTQYF
CDR3 DNA: TGTGCCAGCAGCGAGGGACTGGGAAGCACAGATACGCAGTATTTT

clone size: many
V gene: TRBV20-1
D gene: TRBD1
J gene: TRBJ2-1
CDR3 protein: CSARDLKGGQGNEQFF
CDR3 DNA: TGCAGTGCTAGAGATTTGAAAGGGGGACAGGGTAATGAGCAGTTCTTC

clone size: NA
V gene: TRBV20-1
D gene: TRBD1
J gene: TRBJ1-1
CDR3 protein: CSADRGGEVAFF
CDR3 DNA: TGCAGCGCGGACAGGGGAGGTGAGGTGGCTTTCTTT

clone size: many
V gene: TRBV5-5
D gene: NA
J gene: TRBJ2-7
CDR3 protein: CASSLRLGISEQYF
CDR3 DNA: TGTGCCAGCAGCTTAAGACTGGGTATTTCCGAGCAGTACTTC

clone size: NA
V gene: TRBV12-3/TRBV12-4
D gene: NA
J gene: TRBJ1-5
CDR3 protein: CASSPGYNQPQHF
CDR3 DNA: TGTGCCAGCAGCCCCGGGTACAATCAGCCCCAGCATTTT

clone size: many
V gene: TRBV5-6
D gene: NA
J gene: TRBJ1-6
CDR3 protein: CASSFWQKNSPLHF
CDR3 DNA: TGTGCCAGCAGCTTTTGGCAGAAAAATTCACCCCTCCACTTT

clone size: many
V gene: TRBV12-3/TRBV12-4
D gene: TRBD1
J gene: TRBJ1-5
CDR3 protein: CASSLTGGNQPQHF
CDR3 DNA: TGTGCCAGCAGTTTAACAGGGGGCAATCAGCCCCAGCATTTT

clone size: many
V gene: TRBV6-2/TRBV6-3
D gene: TRBD1
J gene: TRBJ2-1
CDR3 protein: CASSYLRGRIEFF
CDR3 DNA: TGTGCCAGCAGTTACCTCAGGGGGAGAATAGAGTTCTTC

clone size: many
V gene: TRBV12-3/TRBV12-4
D gene: NA
J gene: TRBJ1-2
CDR3 protein: CASRGTTTRGYGYTF
CDR3 DNA: TGTGCCAGCAGGGGGACAACTACTAGGGGCTATGGCTACACCTTC

clone size: few
V gene: TRBV30
D gene: NA
J gene: TRBJ1-1
CDR3 protein: CAWSVVVRSEAFF
CDR3 DNA: TGTGCCTGGAGTGTAGTGGTACGGTCTGAAGCTTTCTTT

clone size: many
V gene: TRBV5-6
D gene: NA
J gene: TRBJ1-2
CDR3 protein: CASSIAGTQEYRF
CDR3 DNA: TGTGCCAGCAGCATTGCCGGGACCCAGGAATATCGGTTC

clone size: many
V gene: TRBV7-6
D gene: TRBD1
J gene: TRBJ1-1
CDR3 protein: CASSPPRDRGTEAFF
CDR3 DNA: TGTGCCAGCAGCCCTCCCAGGGACAGGGGCACTGAAGCTTTCTTT

clone size: many
V gene: TRBV6-6
D gene: NA
J gene: TRBJ1-1
CDR3 protein: CASNQYTGIMNTEAFF
CDR3 DNA: TGTGCCAGCAACCAATATACAGGAATCATGAACACTGAAGCTTTCTTT

clone size: many
V gene: TRBV4-1
D gene: NA
J gene: TRBJ2-7
CDR3 protein: CASSQAPGTHSYEQYF
CDR3 DNA: TGCGCCAGCAGCCAAGCTCCCGGGACACACTCCTACGAGCAGTACTTC

clone size: many
V gene: TRBV7-9
D gene: NA
J gene: TRBJ1-1
CDR3 protein: CASSLVGGLAEAFF
CDR3 DNA: TGTGCCAGCAGCTTAGTCGGGGGGCTGGCTGAAGCTTTCTTT

clone size: many
V gene: TRBV4-1
D gene: NA
J gene: TRBJ2-7
CDR3 protein: CASSQARTIILGEQYF
CDR3 DNA: TGCGCCAGCAGCCAAGCCCGGACAATAATCTTGGGGGAGCAGTACTTC

clone size: many
V gene: TRBV7-8
D gene: TRBD1
J gene: TRBJ1-5
CDR3 protein: CASSPGQGVNQPQHF
CDR3 DNA: TGTGCCAGCAGCCCCGGACAGGGCGTGAATCAGCCCCAGCATTTT

clone size: many
V gene: TRBV12-3/TRBV12-4
D gene: NA
J gene: TRBJ2-1
CDR3 protein: CASRSYNEQFF
CDR3 DNA: TGTGCCAGCAGGTCCTACAATGAGCAGTTCTTC

clone size: many
V gene: TRBV2
D gene: NA
J gene: TRBJ1-2
CDR3 protein: CASLAGTNYGYTF
CDR3 DNA: TGTGCCAGCCTGGCAGGGACTAACTATGGCTACACCTTC

clone size: many
V gene: TRBV12-5
D gene: NA
J gene: TRBJ1-2
CDR3 protein: CASGLEAAYGYTF
CDR3 DNA: TGTGCTAGTGGTTTGGAGGCTGCCTATGGCTACACCTTC

clone size: many
V gene: TRBV5-6
D gene: NA
J gene: TRBJ2-1
CDR3 protein: CASTILVGKQFF
CDR3 DNA: TGTGCCAGCACCATATTAGTAGGGAAGCAGTTCTTC

clone size: many
V gene: TRBV10-3
D gene: TRBD1
J gene: TRBJ1-6
CDR3 protein: CATGQGGNSPLHF
CDR3 DNA: TGTGCCACCGGACAGGGTGGTAATTCACCCCTCCACTTT

clone size: many
V gene: TRBV4-3
D gene: NA
J gene: TRBJ2-7
CDR3 protein: CASSQDLGVVEQYF
CDR3 DNA: TGCGCCAGCAGCCAAGATCTCGGGGTGGTCGAGCAGTACTTC

clone size: many
V gene: TRBV20-1
D gene: NA
J gene: TRBJ2-2
CDR3 protein: CSARPGGGPGELFF
CDR3 DNA: TGCAGTGCTAGGCCAGGGGGAGGCCCCGGGGAGCTGTTTTTT

clone size: many
V gene: TRBV20-1
D gene: NA
J gene: TRBJ2-7
CDR3 protein: CSASPRASAYEQYF
CDR3 DNA: TGCAGTGCTAGCCCCCGGGCCAGCGCCTACGAGCAGTACTTC

clone size: many
V gene: TRBV7-9
D gene: TRBD1
J gene: TRBJ2-7
CDR3 protein: CASGTGTNYEQYF
CDR3 DNA: TGTGCCAGCGGGACAGGGACGAACTACGAGCAGTACTTC

clone size: many
V gene: TRBV7-9
D gene: NA
J gene: TRBJ2-7
CDR3 protein: CASSSPATYEQYF
CDR3 DNA: TGTGCCAGCAGCTCCCCCGCCACCTACGAGCAGTACTTC

clone size: NA
V gene: TRBV20-1
D gene: TRBD2
J gene: TRBJ2-3
CDR3 protein: CSARDPSRTSGEDTYTQYF
CDR3 DNA: TGCAGTGCTAGAGATCCGTCGCGGACTAGCGGGGAGGACACATATACGCAGTATTTT

clone size: many
V gene: TRBV7-2
D gene: TRBD1
J gene: TRBJ1-1
CDR3 protein: CASRVGQGNTEAFF
CDR3 DNA: TGTGCCAGCAGGGTCGGACAGGGGAACACTGAAGCTTTCTTT

clone size: many
V gene: TRBV7-2
D gene: NA
J gene: TRBJ1-2
CDR3 protein: CASSLARGLGVTSGGYTF
CDR3 DNA: TGTGCCAGCAGCTTAGCGCGAGGTCTCGGGGTCACTTCGGGTGGCTACACCTTC

clone size: many
V gene: TRBV20-1
D gene: NA
J gene: TRBJ2-7
CDR3 protein: CSARVLYGGDYEQYF
CDR3 DNA: TGCAGTGCTAGAGTCCTATATGGGGGCGATTACGAGCAGTACTTC

clone size: many
V gene: TRBV19
D gene: NA
J gene: TRBJ1-3
CDR3 protein: CASISGLFGTIYF
CDR3 DNA: TGTGCCAGTATCTCGGGCCTCTTTGGAACCATATATTTT

clone size: many
V gene: TRBV20-1
D gene: NA
J gene: TRBJ2-1
CDR3 protein: CSARTWASAHNEQFF
CDR3 DNA: TGCAGTGCGCGCACTTGGGCTAGCGCCCACAATGAGCAGTTCTTC

clone size: many
V gene: TRBV29-1
D gene: NA
J gene: TRBJ2-1
CDR3 protein: CSVEEVGTSAPDEQFF
CDR3 DNA: TGCAGCGTTGAAGAGGTCGGGACAAGCGCCCCTGATGAGCAGTTCTTC

clone size: NA
V gene: TRBV19
D gene: NA
J gene: TRBJ1-5
CDR3 protein: CASSLSVEPQHF
CDR3 DNA: TGTGCCAGTAGTCTATCGGTGGAGCCCCAGCATTTT

clone size: many
V gene: TRBV7-9
D gene: NA
J gene: TRBJ1-6
CDR3 protein: CASSLAQGGISPLHF
CDR3 DNA: TGTGCCAGCAGCTTAGCGCAGGGCGGGATTTCACCCCTCCACTTT

clone size: many
V gene: TRBV4-2
D gene: NA
J gene: TRBJ1-1
CDR3 protein: CASSQESGMNTEAFF
CDR3 DNA: TGTGCCAGCAGCCAAGAGTCAGGGATGAACACTGAAGCTTTCTTT

clone size: many
V gene: TRBV6-5
D gene: NA
J gene: TRBJ2-7
CDR3 protein: CASSSDVMEQYF
CDR3 DNA: TGTGCCAGCAGTTCGGACGTCATGGAGCAGTACTTC

clone size: many
V gene: TRBV25-1
D gene: NA
J gene: TRBJ1-2
CDR3 protein: CASSAAGGYTF
CDR3 DNA: TGTGCCAGCAGTGCTGCAGGCGGCTACACCTTC

clone size: many
V gene: TRBV29-1
D gene: NA
J gene: TRBJ2-2
CDR3 protein: CSVRSIGELFF
CDR3 DNA: TGCAGCGTTCGATCCATCGGGGAGCTGTTTTTT

clone size: NA
V gene: TRBV6-5
D gene: NA
J gene: TRBJ2-7
CDR3 protein: CASSYSVSYEQYF
CDR3 DNA: TGTGCCAGCAGTTACTCGGTGTCCTACGAGCAGTACTTC

clone size: many
V gene: TRBV7-9
D gene: TRBD2
J gene: TRBJ2-1
CDR3 protein: CAGDGSGGGLFDEQFF
CDR3 DNA: TGTGCCGGGGACGGTAGCGGGGGGGGACTGTTCGATGAGCAGTTCTTC

clone size: many
V gene: TRBV29-1
D gene: NA
J gene: TRBJ1-2
CDR3 protein: CSVDPVNYGYTF
CDR3 DNA: TGCAGCGTTGACCCAGTAAACTATGGCTACACCTTC

clone size: many
V gene: TRBV4-1
D gene: NA
J gene: TRBJ1-6
CDR3 protein: CASSQLTEVNSPLHF
CDR3 DNA: TGCGCCAGCAGCCAGTTGACTGAGGTTAATTCACCCCTCCACTTT

clone size: many
V gene: TRBV19
D gene: TRBD2
J gene: TRBJ2-7
CDR3 protein: CASSIGPGASGYEQYF
CDR3 DNA: TGTGCCAGTAGTATAGGCCCTGGGGCTAGCGGCTACGAGCAGTACTTC

clone size: many
V gene: TRBV29-1
D gene: TRBD1
J gene: TRBJ1-2
CDR3 protein: CSVVWGWTGGSGYTF
CDR3 DNA: TGCAGCGTTGTATGGGGTTGGACAGGCGGCTCGGGCTACACCTTC

clone size: many
V gene: TRBV6-2/TRBV6-3
D gene: TRBD2
J gene: TRBJ2-1
CDR3 protein: CASSYERGERFSYNEQFF
CDR3 DNA: TGTGCCAGCAGTTATGAGCGGGGGGAAAGATTCTCCTACAATGAGCAGTTCTTC

clone size: many
V gene: TRBV5-4
D gene: NA
J gene: TRBJ1-3
CDR3 protein: CASSPRDSGNTIYF
CDR3 DNA: TGTGCCAGCAGCCCGAGGGACTCTGGAAACACCATATATTTT

clone size: many
V gene: TRBV5-1
D gene: NA
J gene: TRBJ2-7
CDR3 protein: CASREETGNSYEQYF
CDR3 DNA: TGCGCCAGCAGGGAAGAGACAGGTAACTCCTACGAGCAGTACTTC

clone size: many
V gene: TRBV20-1
D gene: NA
J gene: TRBJ2-5
CDR3 protein: CSARAGQSQETQYF
CDR3 DNA: TGCAGTGCTAGGGCGGGACAGTCGCAAGAGACCCAGTACTTC

clone size: many
V gene: TRBV20-1
D gene: NA
J gene: TRBJ2-7
CDR3 protein: CSARNDMGYEQYF
CDR3 DNA: TGCAGTGCTAGAAATGACATGGGCTACGAGCAGTACTTC

clone size: many
V gene: TRBV2
D gene: TRBD2
J gene: TRBJ2-1
CDR3 protein: CASSEGFGGSGGDEQFF
CDR3 DNA: TGTGCCAGCAGTGAAGGTTTTGGTGGTAGCGGGGGCGATGAGCAGTTCTTC

clone size: many
V gene: TRBV10-3
D gene: NA
J gene: TRBJ1-4
CDR3 protein: CAISESGGGTNEKLFF
CDR3 DNA: TGTGCCATCAGTGAGTCTGGCGGAGGGACTAATGAAAAACTGTTTTTT

clone size: many
V gene: TRBV2
D gene: NA
J gene: TRBJ1-1
CDR3 protein: CASSEPEIRTRMNTEAFF
CDR3 DNA: TGTGCCAGCAGTGAGCCAGAGATTCGGACAAGGATGAACACTGAAGCTTTCTTT

clone size: many
V gene: TRBV5-7
D gene: NA
J gene: TRBJ2-6
CDR3 protein: CASSLRGANVLTF
CDR3 DNA: TGTGCCAGCAGCTTACGGGGGGCCAACGTCCTGACTTTC

clone size: few
V gene: TRBV14
D gene: NA
J gene: TRBJ2-7
CDR3 protein: CASSQDTQRAYEQYF
CDR3 DNA: TGTGCCAGCAGCCAAGACACCCAGAGGGCTTACGAGCAGTACTTC

clone size: many
V gene: TRBV4-3
D gene: NA
J gene: TRBJ1-1
CDR3 protein: CASSQDSDSTLGLNTEAFF
CDR3 DNA: TGCGCCAGCAGCCAAGACAGCGACTCCACCTTGGGGTTGAACACTGAAGCTTTCTTT

clone size: many
V gene: TRBV19
D gene: NA
J gene: TRBJ2-5
CDR3 protein: CASSIGGPETQYF
CDR3 DNA: TGTGCCAGTAGTATTGGGGGGCCAGAGACCCAGTACTTC